The TCR beta chain under discussion was sequenced for a study of blood T cell repertoires in COVID-19. The overall study: Donors in the United States, Italy and Spain gave samples during acute or convalescent COVID-19.

Sequencing used immunoSEQ multiplex PCR; TCRdb keeps in-frame clones, though not all of them. The sample consists of a few hundred thousand clones, roughly 90% of them appearing once. Germline V gene data show CDR1 as MNHEY and CDR2 as SVGAGI. The CDR3 runs to 13 residues. V lost 4 bases to trimming and J lost 4 bases, with 10 bases between them. Material for sequencing was peripheral blood. This receptor was obtained from a woman aged 25 to 45 with COVID-19, enrolled during active disease. The genes are TRBV6-5 and TRBJ1-2; D is possibly TRBD1 (5 bases). The CDR3 loop is CASSCRGCYGYTF. The DNA of the CDR3 is TGTGCCAGCAGTTGTAGGGGCTGCTATGGCTACACCTTC.